This section outlines one TCR beta chain sequence together with its context. Its antigen remains unidentified. This sample was included in a study of T cells expressing NK-cell markers. General observations from the study: Among CD8+ T cells from more than five donors, dominant NKG2C+ clonotypes accounted for roughly 1.0-7.0%.

The TCR beta cDNA came from 5'RACE template switching with UMIs. Following a re-call of the 5' RACE reads, TCRdb has one entry per CDR3 protein and lacks DNA. This sample contains 150,000 or so distinct CDR3 sequences. The sequencing sample was made of blood T cells: a sorted CD56 or NKG2C T cell subset, CD4+ or CD8+ T cells, or bulk PBMC T cells (not recorded which). This receptor was taken from a woman between 45 and 60 years old in good health.

The CDR3 region is CASSQGASYSNQPQHF. The genes are TRBV3-1 and TRBJ1-5. The germline gives CDR1 LGHDT, CDR2 YNNKEL (reference sequence). CDR3 length: 16 amino acids. The variable domain in full, with the rest retrieved from reference TRBV3-1 and TRBJ1-5, is DTAVSQTPKYLVTQMGNDKSIKCEQNLGHDTMYWYKQDSKKFLKIMFSYNNKELIINETVPNRFSPKSPDKAHLNLHINSLELGDSAVYFCASSQGASYSNQPQHFGDGTRLSIL.